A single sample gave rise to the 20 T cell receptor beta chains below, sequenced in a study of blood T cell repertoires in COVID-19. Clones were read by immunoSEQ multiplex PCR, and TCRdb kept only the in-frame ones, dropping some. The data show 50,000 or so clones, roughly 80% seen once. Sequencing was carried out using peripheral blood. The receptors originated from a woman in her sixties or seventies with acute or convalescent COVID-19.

The CDR3 is CASSLSGLRQPQHF. CDR3 nucleotides: TGTGCCAGCAGCTTGTCGGGTCTGCGGCAGCCCCAGCATTTT. V usage is TRBV11-2 and J usage is TRBJ1-5; D uncertain. V gave up 3 bases and J gave up 7 bases, with 13 bases separating them. The germline V gene has CDR1 SGHAT and CDR2 FQNNGV. The CDR3 covers 14 residues.

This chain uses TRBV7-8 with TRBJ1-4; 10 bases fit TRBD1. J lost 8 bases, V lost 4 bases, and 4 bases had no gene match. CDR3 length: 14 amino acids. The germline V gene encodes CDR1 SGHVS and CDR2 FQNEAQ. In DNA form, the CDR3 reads TGTGCCAGCAGCTCCGGGACAGGGGTCGAAAAACTGTTTTTT. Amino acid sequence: CASSSGTGVEKLFF.

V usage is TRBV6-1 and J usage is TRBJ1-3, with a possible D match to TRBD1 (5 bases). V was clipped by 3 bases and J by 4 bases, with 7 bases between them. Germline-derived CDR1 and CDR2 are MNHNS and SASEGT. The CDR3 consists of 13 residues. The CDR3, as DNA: TGTGCCAGCAGTGATGACAGAGGAAACACCATATATTTT. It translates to CASSDDRGNTIYF.

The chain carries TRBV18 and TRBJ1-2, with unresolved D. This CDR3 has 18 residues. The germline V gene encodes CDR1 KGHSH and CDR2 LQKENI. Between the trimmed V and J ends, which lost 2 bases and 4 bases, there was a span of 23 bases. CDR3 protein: CASSPGPIAGSSFYGYTF. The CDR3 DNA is TGTGCCAGCTCACCAGGTCCAATAGCGGGCAGTTCTTTCTATGGCTACACCTTC.

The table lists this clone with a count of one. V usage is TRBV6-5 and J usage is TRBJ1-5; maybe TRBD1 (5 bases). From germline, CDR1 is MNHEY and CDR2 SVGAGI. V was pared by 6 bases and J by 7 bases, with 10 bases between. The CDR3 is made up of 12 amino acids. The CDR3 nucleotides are TGTGCCAGCAGGATGGGGCCACAGCCCCAGCATTTT. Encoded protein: CASRMGPQPQHF.

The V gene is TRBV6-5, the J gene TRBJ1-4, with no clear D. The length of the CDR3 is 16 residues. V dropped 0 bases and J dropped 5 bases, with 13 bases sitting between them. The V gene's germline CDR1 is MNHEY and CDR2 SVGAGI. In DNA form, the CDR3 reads TGTGCCAGCAGTTACTCCCGACAACCCCCAAATGAAAAACTGTTTTTT. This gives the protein CASSYSRQPPNEKLFF.

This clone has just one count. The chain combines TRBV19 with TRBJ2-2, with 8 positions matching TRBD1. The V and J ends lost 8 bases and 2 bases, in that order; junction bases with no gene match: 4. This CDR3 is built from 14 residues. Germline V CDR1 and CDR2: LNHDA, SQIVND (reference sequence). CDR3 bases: TGTGCCAGTCGAGGACAGGGCAACACCGGGGAGCTGTTTTTT. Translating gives CASRGQGNTGELFF.

The chain's CDR3 is CSVISQSGLPMNTEAFF. The CDR3 DNA sequence: TGCAGCGTGATCTCACAGTCGGGGTTACCTATGAACACTGAAGCTTTCTTT. V and J are TRBV29-1 and TRBJ1-1; D is undetermined. V was cut by 6 bases and J by 0 bases, with 23 bases left in between. Germline V CDR1 and CDR2: SQVTM, ANQGSEA. The CDR3 runs 17 residues.

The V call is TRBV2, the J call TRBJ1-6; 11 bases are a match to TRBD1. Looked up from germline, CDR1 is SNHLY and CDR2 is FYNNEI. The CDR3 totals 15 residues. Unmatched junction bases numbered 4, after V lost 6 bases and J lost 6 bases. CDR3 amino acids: CASRAGTGGNSPLHF. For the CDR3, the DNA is TGTGCCAGCAGGGCCGGGACAGGGGGTAATTCACCCCTCCACTTT.

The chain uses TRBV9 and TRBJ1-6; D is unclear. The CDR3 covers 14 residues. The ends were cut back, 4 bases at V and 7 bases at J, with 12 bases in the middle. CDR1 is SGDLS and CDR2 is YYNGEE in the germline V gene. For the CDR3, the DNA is TGTGCCAGCAGCCCCCGGGAGGGAAATTCACCCCTCCACTTT. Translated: CASSPREGNSPLHF. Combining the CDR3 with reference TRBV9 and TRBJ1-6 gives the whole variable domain DSGVTQTPKHLITATGQRVTLRCSPRSGDLSVYWYQQSLDQGLQFLIQYYNGEERAKGNILERFSAQQFPDLHSELNLSSLELGDSALYFCASSPREGNSPLHFGNGTRLTVT.

The CDR3 DNA is TGTGCCAGCAACCAGGACAGGGTGGGGGAAAAACTGTTTTTT. Encoded protein: CASNQDRVGEKLFF. The rearrangement joins TRBV6-1 to TRBJ1-4; 8 nucleotides align to TRBD1. Germline CDR1 reads MNHNS; CDR2 reads SASEGT. V lost 7 bases to trimming and J lost 8 bases; unmatched junction nucleotides: 9. The CDR3 has 14 amino acids.

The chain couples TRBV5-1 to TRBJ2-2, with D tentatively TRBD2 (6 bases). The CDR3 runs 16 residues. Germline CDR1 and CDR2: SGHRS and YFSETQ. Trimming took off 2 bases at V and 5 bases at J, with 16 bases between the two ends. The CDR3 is CASSFLPSDQTGELFF. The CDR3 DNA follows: TGCGCCAGCAGCTTTTTGCCTAGCGATCAAACCGGGGAGCTGTTTTTT.

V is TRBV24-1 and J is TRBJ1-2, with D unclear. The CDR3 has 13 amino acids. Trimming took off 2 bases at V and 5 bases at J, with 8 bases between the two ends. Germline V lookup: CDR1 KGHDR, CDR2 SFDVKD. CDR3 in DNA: TGTGCCACCAGTGATTGGGCGGGGTATGGCTACACCTTC. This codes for CATSDWAGYGYTF.

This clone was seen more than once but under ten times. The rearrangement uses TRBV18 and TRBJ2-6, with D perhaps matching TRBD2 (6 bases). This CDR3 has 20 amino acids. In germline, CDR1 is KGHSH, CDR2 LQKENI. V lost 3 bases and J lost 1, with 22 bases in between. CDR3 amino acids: CASSPWDSGSSRSGANVLTF. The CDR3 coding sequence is TGTGCCAGCTCACCTTGGGACTCAGGAAGTTCTAGATCTGGGGCCAACGTCCTGACTTTC. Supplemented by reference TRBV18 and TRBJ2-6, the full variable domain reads NAGVMQNPRHLVRRRGQEARLRCSPMKGHSHVYWYRQLPEEGLKFMVYLQKENIIDESGMPKERFSAEFPKEGPSILRIQQVVRGDSAAYFCASSPWDSGSSRSGANVLTFGAGSRLTVL.

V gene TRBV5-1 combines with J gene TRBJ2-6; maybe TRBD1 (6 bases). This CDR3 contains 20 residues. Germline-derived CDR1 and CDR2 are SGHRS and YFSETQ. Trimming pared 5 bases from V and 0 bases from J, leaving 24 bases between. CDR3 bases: TGCGCCAGCAGTTATCCCTTGGACAGCAGTCCTTCCTCTGGGGCCAACGTCCTGACTTTC. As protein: CASSYPLDSSPSSGANVLTF.

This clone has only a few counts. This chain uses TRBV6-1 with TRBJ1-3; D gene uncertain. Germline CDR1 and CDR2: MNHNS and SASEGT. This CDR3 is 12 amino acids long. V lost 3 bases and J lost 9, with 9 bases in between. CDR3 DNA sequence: TGTGCCAGCAGTGATGCCTGGAGCACCATATATTTT. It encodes CASSDAWSTIYF.

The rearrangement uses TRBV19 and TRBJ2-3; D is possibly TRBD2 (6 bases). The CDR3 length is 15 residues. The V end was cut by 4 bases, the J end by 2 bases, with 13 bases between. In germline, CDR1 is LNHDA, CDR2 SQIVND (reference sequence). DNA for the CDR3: TGTGCCAGTAGTACTAGCGTTCCCTCCACAGATACGCAGTATTTT. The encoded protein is CASSTSVPSTDTQYF.

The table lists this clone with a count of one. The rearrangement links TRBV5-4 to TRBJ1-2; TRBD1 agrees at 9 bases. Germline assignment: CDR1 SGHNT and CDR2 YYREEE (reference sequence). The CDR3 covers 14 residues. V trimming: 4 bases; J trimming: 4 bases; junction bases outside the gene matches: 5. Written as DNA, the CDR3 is TGTGCCAGCAGCATACAGGGGGCAAGCTATGGCTACACCTTC. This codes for CASSIQGASYGYTF.

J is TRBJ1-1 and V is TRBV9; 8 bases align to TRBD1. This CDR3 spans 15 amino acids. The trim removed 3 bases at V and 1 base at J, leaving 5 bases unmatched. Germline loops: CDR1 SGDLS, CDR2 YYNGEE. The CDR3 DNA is TGTGCCAGCAGCGCCCAGGGGGCAGGGAACACTGAAGCTTTCTTT. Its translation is CASSAQGAGNTEAFF.

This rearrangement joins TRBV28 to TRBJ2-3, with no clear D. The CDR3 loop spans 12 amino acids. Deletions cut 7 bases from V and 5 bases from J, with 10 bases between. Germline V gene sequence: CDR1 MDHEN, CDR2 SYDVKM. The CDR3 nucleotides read TGTGCCAGCACCTCACTTGGAGATACGCAGTATTTT. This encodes CASTSLGDTQYF.